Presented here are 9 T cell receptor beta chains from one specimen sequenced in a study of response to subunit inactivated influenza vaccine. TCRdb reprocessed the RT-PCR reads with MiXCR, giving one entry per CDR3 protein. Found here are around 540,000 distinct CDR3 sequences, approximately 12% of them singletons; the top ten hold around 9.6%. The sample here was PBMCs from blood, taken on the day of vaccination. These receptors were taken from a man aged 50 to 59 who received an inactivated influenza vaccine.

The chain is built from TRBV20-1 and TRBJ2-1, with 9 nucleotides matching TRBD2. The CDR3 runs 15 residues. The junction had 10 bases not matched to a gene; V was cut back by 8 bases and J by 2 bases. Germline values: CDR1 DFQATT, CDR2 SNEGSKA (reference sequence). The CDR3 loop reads CSPMPSGIAYNEQFF. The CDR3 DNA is TGCAGTCCGATGCCTAGCGGGATAGCCTACAATGAGCAGTTCTTC.

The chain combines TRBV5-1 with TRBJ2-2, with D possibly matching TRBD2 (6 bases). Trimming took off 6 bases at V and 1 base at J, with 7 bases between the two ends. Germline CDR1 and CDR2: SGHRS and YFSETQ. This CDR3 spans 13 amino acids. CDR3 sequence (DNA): TGCGCCAGCACCGGGAGGAACACCGGGGAGCTGTTTTTT. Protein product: CASTGRNTGELFF.

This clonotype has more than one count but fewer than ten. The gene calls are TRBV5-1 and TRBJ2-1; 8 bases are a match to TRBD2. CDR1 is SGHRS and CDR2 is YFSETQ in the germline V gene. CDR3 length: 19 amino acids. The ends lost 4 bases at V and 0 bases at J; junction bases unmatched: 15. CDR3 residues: CASSPVPPRSGGSYNEQFF. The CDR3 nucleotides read TGCGCCAGCAGCCCTGTCCCACCCCGAAGCGGGGGCTCCTACAATGAGCAGTTCTTC.

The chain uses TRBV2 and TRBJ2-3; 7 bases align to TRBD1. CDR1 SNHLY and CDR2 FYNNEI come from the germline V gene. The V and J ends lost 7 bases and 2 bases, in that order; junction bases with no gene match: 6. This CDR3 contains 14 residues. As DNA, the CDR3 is TGTGCCAGCACCCCGGGACAGATCACAGATACGCAGTATTTT. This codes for CASTPGQITDTQYF.

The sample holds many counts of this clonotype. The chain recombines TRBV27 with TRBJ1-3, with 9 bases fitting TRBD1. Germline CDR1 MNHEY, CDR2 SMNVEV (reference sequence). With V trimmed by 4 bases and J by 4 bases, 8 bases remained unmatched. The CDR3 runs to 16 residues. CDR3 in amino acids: CASSSLPGQGGNTIYF. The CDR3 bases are TGTGCCAGCAGTTCGTTACCGGGACAGGGAGGAAACACCATATATTTT.

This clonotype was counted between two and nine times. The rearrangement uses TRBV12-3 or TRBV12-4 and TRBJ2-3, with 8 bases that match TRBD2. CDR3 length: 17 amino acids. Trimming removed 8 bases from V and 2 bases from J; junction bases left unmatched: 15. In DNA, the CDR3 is TGTGCCAGCCTACCTGAACCTCGGACTAGCTTCACAGATACGCAGTATTTT. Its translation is CASLPEPRTSFTDTQYF.

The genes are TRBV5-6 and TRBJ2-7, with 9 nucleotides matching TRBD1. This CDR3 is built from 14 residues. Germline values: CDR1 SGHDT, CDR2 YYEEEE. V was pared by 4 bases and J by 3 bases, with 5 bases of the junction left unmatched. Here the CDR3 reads CASSPGTGYYEQYF. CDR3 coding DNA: TGTGCCAGCAGCCCAGGGACAGGGTACTACGAGCAGTACTTC.

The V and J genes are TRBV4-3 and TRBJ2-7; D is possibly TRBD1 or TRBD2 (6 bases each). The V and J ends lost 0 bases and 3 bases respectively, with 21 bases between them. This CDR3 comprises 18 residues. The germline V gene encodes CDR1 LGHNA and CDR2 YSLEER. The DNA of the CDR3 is TGCGCCAGCAGCCAAGATCTTGTCTCGGGGGCCGGCGGCTACGAGCAGTACTTC. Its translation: CASSQDLVSGAGGYEQYF.

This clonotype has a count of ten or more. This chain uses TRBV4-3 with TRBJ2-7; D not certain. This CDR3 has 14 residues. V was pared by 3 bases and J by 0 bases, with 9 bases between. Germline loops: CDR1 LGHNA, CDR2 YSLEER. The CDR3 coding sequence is TGCGCCAGCAGCCAGGAGTTTTTCTCCTACGAGCAGTACTTC. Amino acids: CASSQEFFSYEQYF.